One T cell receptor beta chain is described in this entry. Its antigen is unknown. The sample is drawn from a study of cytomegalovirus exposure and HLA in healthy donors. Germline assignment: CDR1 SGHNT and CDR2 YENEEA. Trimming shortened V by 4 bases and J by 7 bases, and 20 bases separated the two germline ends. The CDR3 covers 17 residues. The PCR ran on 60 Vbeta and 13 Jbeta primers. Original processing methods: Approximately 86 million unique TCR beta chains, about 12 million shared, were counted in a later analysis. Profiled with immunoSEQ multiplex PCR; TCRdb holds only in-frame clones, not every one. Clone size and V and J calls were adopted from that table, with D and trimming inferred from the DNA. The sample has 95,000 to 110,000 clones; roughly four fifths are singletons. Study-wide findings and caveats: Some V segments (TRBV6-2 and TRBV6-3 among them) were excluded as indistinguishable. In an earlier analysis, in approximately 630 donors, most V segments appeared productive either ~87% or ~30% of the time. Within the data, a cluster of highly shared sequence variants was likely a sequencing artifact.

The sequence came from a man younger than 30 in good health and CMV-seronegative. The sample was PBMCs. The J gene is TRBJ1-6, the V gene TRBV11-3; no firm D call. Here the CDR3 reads CASSSPNGGESNSPLHF. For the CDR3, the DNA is TGTGCCAGCAGCTCCCCAAACGGCGGTGAGTCAAATTCACCCCTCCACTTT.